The 9 T cell receptor beta chains below were found in one sample sequenced in a study of T cell responses to AZD1222 COVID-19 vaccine (dated by TCRdb to the early 2020s). The sample's time point label is to be understood as: about 28 days (+/-7) after the second vaccine dose. Library preparation used the immunoSEQ multiplex PCR assay. The table comes from immuneACCESS by way of TCRdb, which keeps in-frame sequences with V and J called. Part of the clones is missing from these tables; in studies checked, under half for an unresolved V gene and the rest for unknown reasons. In this sample the table shows roughly 130,000 clones, roughly 90% of which occur a single time. 4% of the sample is taken by the ten largest. The sample consisted of peripheral blood, taken 28 days after the second AZD1222 dose. The receptors were sampled from an adult who received the AZD1222 COVID-19 vaccine.

The J gene is TRBJ1-1, the V gene TRBV4-1; 8 bases match TRBD1. CDR1 is MGHRA, CDR2 YSYEKL, per germline. The CDR3 runs 15 residues. The junction had 13 bases not matched to a gene; V was cut back by 8 bases and J by 5 bases. CDR3 nucleotides: TGCGCCAGCCAGTTAGGACAGGGAAGGGATACTGAAGCTTTCTTT. This gives the protein CASQLGQGRDTEAFF.

This clone was found once. V and J are TRBV21-1 and TRBJ1-4. TRBV21-1 is shown as a pseudogene. CDR3 length equals 18 residues. The CDR3 sequence: CASSLPSWGPMGGEKLFF. For the CDR3, the DNA is TGTGCCAGCAGCCTCCCGAGCTGGGGCCCAATGGGGGGTGAAAAACTGTTTTTT.

CDR3 in amino acids: CASRDRNSPLHF. CDR3 DNA sequence: TGTGCCAGCAGGGACAGGAATTCACCCCTCCACTTT. The gene calls are TRBV27 and TRBJ1-6; TRBD1 agrees at 7 bases. The junction had 0 bases not matched to a gene; V was cut back by 6 bases and J by 7 bases. CDR1 and CDR2 from the germline V gene are MNHEY and SMNVEV (reference sequence). This CDR3 contains 12 residues.

This chain uses TRBV28 with TRBJ1-2; D might be TRBD1 (5 bases). Germline V lookup: CDR1 MDHEN, CDR2 SYDVKM. The CDR3 length is 14 residues. V lost 5 bases to trimming and J lost 4 bases, with 14 bases between them. The CDR3 spells CASSPRGPTYGYTF. The CDR3, as DNA: TGTGCCAGCAGTCCTAGGGGCCCAACCTATGGCTACACCTTC.

Regarding this clone: The same CDR3 also results from other DNA sequences found in this sample. As DNA, the CDR3 is TGTGCCAGCAGCTTCCTCGGCGGCTACACCTTC. Protein product: CASSFLGGYTF. V gene TRBV5-4 combines with J gene TRBJ1-2; D gene ambiguous. The CDR3 sequence is 11 residues long. Germline CDR1 SGHNT, CDR2 YYREEE (reference sequence). The V end lost 2 bases, the J end lost 8 bases, and 7 bases lay between the germline ends. The full variable domain, with the rest looked up from reference TRBV5-4 and TRBJ1-2, is ETGVTQSPTHLIKTRGQQVTLRCSSQSGHNTVSWYQQALGQGPQFIFQYYREEENGRGNFPPRFSGLQFPNYSSELNVNALELDDSALYLCASSFLGGYTFGSGTRLTVV.

The V call is TRBV15, the J call TRBJ2-7; D is unresolved. The CDR3 totals 14 residues. CDR1 LNHNV and CDR2 YYDKDF come from the germline V gene (reference sequence). The ends were cut back, 0 bases at V and 5 bases at J, with 11 bases in the middle. The CDR3 DNA reads as TGTGCCACCAGCAGAGAGGAAAGCCCCCACGAGCAGTACTTC. As protein: CATSREESPHEQYF.

The chain recombines TRBV6-1 with TRBJ2-3; the match to TRBD2 covers 7 bases. J was trimmed by 4 bases and V by 4 bases; bases with no gene match: 11. The CDR3 length is 16 residues. Germline V CDR1 and CDR2: MNHNS, SASEGT. CDR3 region: CASSGVLAGASDTQYF. DNA for the CDR3: TGTGCCAGCAGTGGGGTCCTCGCGGGAGCGTCAGATACGCAGTATTTT.

This clone was seen only once. This chain uses TRBV12-5 with TRBJ1-2; TRBD1 might be the D (6 bases). CDR3 length equals 15 residues. Germline V gene lookup returns CDR1 LGHNT and CDR2 FRNRAP. Trimming shortened V by 6 bases and J by 6 bases, and 20 bases separated the two germline ends. The CDR3, as DNA: TGTGCTAGTGGCCCCGACCGACAGGAGAGGGATGGCTACACCTTC. It is translated as CASGPDRQERDGYTF.

The rearrangement joins TRBV2 to TRBJ1-3, with a possible D match to TRBD1 (5 bases). V was clipped by 5 bases and J by 4 bases, with 12 bases between them. Germline CDR1 reads SNHLY; CDR2 reads FYNNEI. The CDR3 spans 14 residues. CDR3 sequence: CASSSWGFGNTIYF. The CDR3 coding sequence is TGTGCCAGCAGTTCCTGGGGGTTCGGAAACACCATATATTTT.